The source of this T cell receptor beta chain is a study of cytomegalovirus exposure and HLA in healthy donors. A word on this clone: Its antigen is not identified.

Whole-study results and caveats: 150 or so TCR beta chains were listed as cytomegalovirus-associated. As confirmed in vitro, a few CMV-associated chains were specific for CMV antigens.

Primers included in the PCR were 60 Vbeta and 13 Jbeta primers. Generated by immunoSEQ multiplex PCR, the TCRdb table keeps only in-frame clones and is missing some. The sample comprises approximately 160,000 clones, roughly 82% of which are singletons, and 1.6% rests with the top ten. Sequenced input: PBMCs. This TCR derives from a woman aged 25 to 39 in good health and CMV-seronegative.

The CDR3 coding sequence is TGTGCCAGCAGCCAGGGGACCGGGGAGCTGTTTTTT. As protein: CASSQGTGELFF. The chain uses TRBV7-9 and TRBJ2-2, with a weak D call TRBD1 (6 bases). Germline V gene lookup returns CDR1 SEHNR and CDR2 FQNEAQ (reference sequence). This CDR3 comprises 12 residues. With 5 bases removed from V and 5 bases from J, the gap between germline ends came to 6 bases.